These T cell receptor beta chains were read from a single sample in a study of Ad26.COV2.S vaccination and SARS-CoV-2 variants. Using immunoSEQ multiplex PCR, the repertoire was profiled, and TCRdb retains in-frame clones only, with some absent. The table includes roughly 450,000 clones, 90% detected once. Sample: peripheral blood, taken in a trial of Ad26.COV2.S vaccine versus placebo. These TCRs come from a person aged 18-65 years who received the Ad26.COV2.S COVID-19 vaccine or a placebo. The CDR3 runs from the conserved cysteine through the conserved F or W. D genes are given only for firm matches. The listing skips clone size in some rows; elsewhere it reads once, few, many or a size class.

V gene: TRBV2
clone size: NA
D gene: NA
J gene: TRBJ2-7
CDR3 protein: CASSVSRLYEQYF
CDR3 DNA: TGTGCCAGCAGTGTCTCGCGGCTCTACGAGCAGTACTTC

V gene: TRBV2
clone size: NA
D gene: TRBD1
J gene: TRBJ1-5
CDR3 protein: CASRGQGGYQPQHF
CDR3 DNA: TGTGCCAGCAGAGGACAGGGAGGTTATCAGCCCCAGCATTTT

V gene: TRBV7-8
clone size: NA
D gene: TRBD2
J gene: TRBJ2-7
CDR3 protein: CASSPGLAGLQRYEQYF
CDR3 DNA: TGTGCCAGCAGCCCCGGACTAGCGGGTCTACAACGCTACGAGCAGTACTTC

V gene: TRBV19
clone size: once
D gene: TRBD1
J gene: TRBJ2-1
CDR3 protein: CASTSPGTEMAHEQFF
CDR3 DNA: TGTGCCAGTACTTCCCCCGGGACAGAAATGGCGCATGAGCAGTTCTTC

V gene: TRBV16
clone size: NA
D gene: NA
J gene: TRBJ1-1
CDR3 protein: CASSQWGPNTEAFF
CDR3 DNA: TGTGCCAGCAGCCAATGGGGGCCGAACACTGAAGCTTTCTTT

V gene: TRBV5-6
clone size: NA
D gene: TRBD2
J gene: TRBJ2-1
CDR3 protein: CASGLRLAGEYNEQFF
CDR3 DNA: TGTGCCAGCGGACTCCGACTAGCGGGGGAATACAATGAGCAGTTCTTC

V gene: TRBV11-2
clone size: NA
D gene: NA
J gene: TRBJ1-1
CDR3 protein: CASSLGQSWSNTEAFF
CDR3 DNA: TGTGCCAGCAGCTTAGGCCAAAGTTGGTCGAACACTGAAGCTTTCTTT

V gene: TRBV5-5
clone size: NA
D gene: NA
J gene: TRBJ2-7
CDR3 protein: CASSFQGPLYEQYF
CDR3 DNA: TGTGCCAGCAGCTTTCAGGGACCCCTCTACGAGCAGTACTTC

V gene: TRBV3-1/TRBV3-2
clone size: NA
D gene: TRBD2
J gene: TRBJ2-5
CDR3 protein: CASSQEPSGLVETQYF
CDR3 DNA: TGTGCCAGCAGCCAAGAACCTAGCGGGTTGGTGGAGACCCAGTACTTC

V gene: TRBV15
clone size: NA
D gene: NA
J gene: TRBJ1-2
CDR3 protein: CATSRDRGPAHGYTF
CDR3 DNA: TGTGCCACCAGCAGGGACCGGGGCCCTGCGCATGGCTACACCTTC

V gene: TRBV5-1
clone size: NA
D gene: NA
J gene: TRBJ2-3
CDR3 protein: CASSLEVPTDTQYF
CDR3 DNA: TGCGCCAGCAGCTTGGAAGTCCCCACAGATACGCAGTATTTT

V gene: TRBV12-5
clone size: NA
D gene: NA
J gene: TRBJ2-7
CDR3 protein: CASGSSDSYEQYF
CDR3 DNA: TGTGCTAGTGGTTCCTCCGACTCCTACGAGCAGTACTTC

V gene: TRBV25-1
clone size: NA
D gene: TRBD2
J gene: TRBJ2-3
CDR3 protein: CASSLGAGLAFDTQYF
CDR3 DNA: TGTGCCAGCAGCCTAGGGGCGGGACTAGCTTTTGATACGCAGTATTTT

V gene: TRBV4-3
clone size: NA
D gene: NA
J gene: TRBJ1-1
CDR3 protein: CASSQDGRGAFF
CDR3 DNA: TGCGCCAGCAGCCAAGATGGGAGGGGGGCTTTCTTT

V gene: TRBV7-2
clone size: NA
D gene: NA
J gene: TRBJ2-4
CDR3 protein: CASSRDSPGMRDIQYF
CDR3 DNA: TGTGCCAGCAGCAGAGACAGCCCCGGAATGAGGGACATTCAGTACTTC

V gene: TRBV30
clone size: NA
D gene: TRBD1
J gene: TRBJ1-2
CDR3 protein: CASGGDAGYTF
CDR3 DNA: TGTGCCTCAGGGGGGGATGCTGGCTACACCTTC

V gene: TRBV25-1
clone size: NA
D gene: NA
J gene: TRBJ2-5
CDR3 protein: CASSEWTEQETQYF
CDR3 DNA: TGTGCCAGCAGTGAATGGACAGAGCAAGAGACCCAGTACTTC

V gene: TRBV5-1
clone size: NA
D gene: NA
J gene: TRBJ2-7
CDR3 protein: CASSLTGQDYEQYF
CDR3 DNA: TGCGCCAGCAGCCTCACCGGACAAGACTACGAGCAGTACTTC

V gene: TRBV19
clone size: NA
D gene: NA
J gene: TRBJ1-2
CDR3 protein: CASSIQGAYGYTF
CDR3 DNA: TGTGCCAGTAGTATCCAGGGAGCATATGGCTACACCTTC

V gene: TRBV10-2
clone size: NA
D gene: NA
J gene: TRBJ2-2
CDR3 protein: CASSDPGGTNTGELFF
CDR3 DNA: TGCGCCAGCAGTGATCCCGGCGGGACTAACACCGGGGAGCTGTTTTTT

V gene: TRBV25-1
clone size: NA
D gene: NA
J gene: TRBJ1-1
CDR3 protein: CASRHPFKDGEAFF
CDR3 DNA: TGTGCTTCGCGACACCCCTTTAAGGACGGCGAAGCTTTCTTT

V gene: TRBV4-1
clone size: NA
D gene: NA
J gene: TRBJ2-2
CDR3 protein: CASSHPYGELFF
CDR3 DNA: TGCGCCAGCAGCCACCCTTATGGGGAGCTGTTTTTT

V gene: TRBV28
clone size: NA
D gene: TRBD1
J gene: TRBJ1-4
CDR3 protein: CASSAPNRGQWEKLFF
CDR3 DNA: TGTGCCAGCAGTGCACCGAACAGGGGGCAATGGGAAAAACTGTTTTTT

V gene: TRBV27
clone size: NA
D gene: NA
J gene: TRBJ1-1
CDR3 protein: CASSFRVVGEAFF
CDR3 DNA: TGTGCCAGCAGTTTTAGGGTTGTAGGGGAAGCTTTCTTT

V gene: TRBV4-1
clone size: NA
D gene: NA
J gene: TRBJ2-6
CDR3 protein: CASSQATGTGANVLTF
CDR3 DNA: TGCGCCAGCAGCCAAGCCACAGGGACTGGGGCCAACGTCCTGACTTTC

V gene: TRBV3-1/TRBV3-2
clone size: once
D gene: NA
J gene: TRBJ1-5
CDR3 protein: CASSQSWQGNQPQHF
CDR3 DNA: TGTGCCAGCAGCCAATCTTGGCAGGGGAATCAGCCCCAGCATTTT

V gene: TRBV5-1
clone size: once
D gene: NA
J gene: TRBJ2-1
CDR3 protein: CASSLGSSNNNEQFF
CDR3 DNA: TGCGCCAGCAGCTTGGGTAGCAGCAACAACAATGAGCAGTTCTTC

V gene: TRBV4-1
clone size: NA
D gene: TRBD2
J gene: TRBJ2-7
CDR3 protein: CASSRISGRRIYEQYF
CDR3 DNA: TGCGCCAGCAGCCGAATTAGCGGGAGGAGGATCTACGAGCAGTACTTC

V gene: TRBV27
clone size: NA
D gene: NA
J gene: TRBJ2-2
CDR3 protein: CASSLSGTLLHTGELFF
CDR3 DNA: TGTGCCAGCAGTTTATCAGGAACCCTGCTCCACACCGGGGAGCTGTTTTTT

V gene: TRBV27
clone size: NA
D gene: NA
J gene: TRBJ2-1
CDR3 protein: CASSLSPGSHNEQFF
CDR3 DNA: TGTGCCAGCAGTTTATCGCCCGGCTCCCACAATGAGCAGTTCTTC

V gene: TRBV28
clone size: NA
D gene: NA
J gene: TRBJ1-1
CDR3 protein: CASSTSRTTVNTEAFF
CDR3 DNA: TGTGCCAGCAGTACAAGTAGGACTACAGTGAACACTGAAGCTTTCTTT

V gene: TRBV19
clone size: NA
D gene: NA
J gene: TRBJ1-4
CDR3 protein: CASSGLSNEKLFF
CDR3 DNA: TGTGCCAGTAGTGGCCTGTCTAATGAAAAACTGTTTTTT

V gene: TRBV2
clone size: once
D gene: NA
J gene: TRBJ2-4
CDR3 protein: CASIIPGPGIQYF
CDR3 DNA: TGTGCCAGCATTATCCCGGGACCGGGTATTCAGTACTTC

V gene: TRBV28
clone size: NA
D gene: TRBD1
J gene: TRBJ1-2
CDR3 protein: CASSPRPWTGLYGYTF
CDR3 DNA: TGTGCCAGCAGCCCTAGACCTTGGACAGGGCTCTATGGCTACACCTTC

V gene: TRBV9
clone size: NA
D gene: NA
J gene: TRBJ2-1
CDR3 protein: CASSVLPSTASSYNEQFF
CDR3 DNA: TGTGCCAGCAGCGTCCTACCCTCGACAGCAAGCTCCTACAATGAGCAGTTCTTC